A single sample gave rise to the 15 T cell receptor beta chains below, sequenced in a study of siplizumab effects on memory and regulatory T cells. Sequencing was performed with immunoSEQ multiplex PCR; in TCRdb, only in-frame clones are kept and a portion is missing. The table has about 57,000 clones, approximately 87% seen once. The sequencing input was memory CD4+ T cells sorted from blood. Every receptor here comes from a human donor in good health.

This clone was counted only a few times. This CDR3 is also generated by other DNA sequences in the sample. The V call is TRBV5-1, the J call TRBJ1-2; D unresolved. Trimming removed 2 bases at V and 2 bases at J, with 13 bases between. Germline CDR1 and CDR2: SGHRS and YFSETQ. The length of the CDR3 is 15 residues. The CDR3 sequence is CASSLDGSANYGYTF. The CDR3 DNA reads TGCGCCAGCAGCTTAGACGGGAGCGCCAACTATGGCTACACCTTC.

The gene calls are TRBV5-6 and TRBJ2-7, with TRBD1 matching over 7 bases. The CDR3 sequence is 15 residues long. Unmatched junction bases numbered 5, after V lost 2 bases and J lost 0 bases. The V gene's germline CDR1 is SGHDT and CDR2 YYEEEE. The CDR3 reads CASSLGQVRSYEQYF. CDR3 nucleotide sequence: TGTGCCAGCAGCTTAGGACAGGTCCGCTCCTACGAGCAGTACTTC.

The rearrangement links TRBV7-6 to TRBJ2-1; unclear D gene. The CDR3 is made up of 16 amino acids. The V end was cut by 1 base, the J end by 0 bases, with 10 bases between. Germline CDR1 SGHVS, CDR2 FNYEAQ. The CDR3 is CASSLVGASSYNEQFF. CDR3 bases: TGTGCCAGCAGCTTAGTGGGTGCCTCCTCCTACAATGAGCAGTTCTTC.

The chain carries TRBV6-5 and TRBJ2-7, with TRBD1 matching over 12 bases. Germline V gene sequence: CDR1 MNHEY, CDR2 SVGAGI. Trimming removed 0 bases from V and 2 bases from J; junction bases left unmatched: 2. The CDR3 is 16 residues long. This chain's CDR3 is CASSYSGTGGAYEQYF. The CDR3 DNA is TGTGCCAGCAGTTACTCGGGGACAGGGGGCGCCTACGAGCAGTACTTC.

V usage is TRBV7-2 and J usage is TRBJ1-4; TRBD1 might be the D (6 bases). The CDR3 extends over 16 amino acids. The germline V and J ends were trimmed by 2 bases and 1 base, with 11 bases remaining between them. Germline loops: CDR1 SGHTA, CDR2 FQGNSA. CDR3 coding DNA: TGTGCCAGCAGCTTAATGGGGGGCGGAACTAATGAAAAACTGTTTTTT. Translating gives CASSLMGGGTNEKLFF.

The chain has TRBV6-1 and TRBJ2-1; 10 bases are shared with TRBD2. Per germline, CDR1 MNHNS and CDR2 SASEGT. With 7 bases clipped from V and 8 bases from J, the junction kept 8 bases outside the gene matches. CDR3 length equals 14 residues. CDR3 protein: CASIGLAGVDEQFF. Here the CDR3 DNA reads TGTGCCAGCATCGGGCTAGCGGGGGTCGATGAGCAGTTCTTC.

The rearrangement uses TRBV18 and TRBJ2-3; D is ambiguous. The CDR3 has 14 residues. The germline gives CDR1 KGHSH, CDR2 LQKENI. V was shortened by 1 base and J by 1 base, with 6 bases between the two germline ends. CDR3 sequence reads: CASSPLPRTDTQYF. CDR3 sequence (DNA): TGTGCCAGCTCACCACTTCCTCGCACAGATACGCAGTATTTT. Full variable domain (rest looked up from reference TRBV18 and TRBJ2-3): NAGVMQNPRHLVRRRGQEARLRCSPMKGHSHVYWYRQLPEEGLKFMVYLQKENIIDESGMPKERFSAEFPKEGPSILRIQQVVRGDSAAYFCASSPLPRTDTQYFGPGTRLTVL.

About this clone itself: Other DNA sequences of this sample code for an identical CDR3. The chain carries TRBV9 and TRBJ1-3; the D is unclear. The CDR3 is 13 residues long. V lost 0 bases, J lost 4 bases, and 5 bases lay in between. Germline V gene data show CDR1 as SGDLS and CDR2 as YYNGEE. CDR3 coding DNA: TGTGCCAGCAGCGTAGACCGAGGAAACACCATATATTTT. Residues: CASSVDRGNTIYF.

J is TRBJ2-5 and V is TRBV30; D is perhaps TRBD2 (6 bases). Germline lookup yields CDR1 GTSNPN and CDR2 SVGIG (reference sequence). The ends were cut back, 3 bases at V and 0 bases at J, with 11 bases in the middle. CDR3 size: 14 residues. CDR3: CAWRNSGYQETQYF. The CDR3 DNA is TGTGCCTGGAGGAATAGCGGCTACCAAGAGACCCAGTACTTC.

This sequence joins TRBV4-1 and TRBJ2-2; 16 bases map to TRBD2. Per germline, CDR1 MGHRA and CDR2 YSYEKL. V lost 2 bases, J lost 4 bases, and 7 bases stayed unmatched. The CDR3 length is 19 residues. CDR3 nucleotides: TGCGCCAGCAGCCAACCGGGACTAGCGGGAGGGCCAGCCACCGGGGAGCTGTTTTTT. As protein: CASSQPGLAGGPATGELFF.

The chain's CDR3 is CASKPGQSYEQYF. CDR3 sequence (DNA): TGCGCCAGCAAACCGGGACAGTCCTACGAGCAGTACTTC. The V gene is TRBV5-1, the J gene TRBJ2-7; 7 nucleotides align to TRBD1. Germline lookup yields CDR1 SGHRS and CDR2 YFSETQ. The CDR3 contains 13 residues. V lost 6 bases to trimming and J lost 1 base; unmatched junction nucleotides: 4.

Worth noting for this clone: Its ends do not fully match the called genes, so a read error is possible. This chain uses TRBV10-3 with TRBJ1-5; D gene uncertain. The germline CDR1 and CDR2 sequences are ENHRY and SYGVKD. The CDR3 runs 16 residues. The CDR3 coding sequence is TGTGCCATCAGTGGGGGTGTCTCCGCCCCTAATCAGCTCCAGCATTTT. Its translation: CAISGGVSAPNQLQHF.

This chain links TRBV19 with TRBJ1-3; D not resolved. V was trimmed by 5 bases and J by 4 bases, leaving 15 bases between them. Germline assignment: CDR1 LNHDA and CDR2 SQIVND (reference sequence). This CDR3 contains 15 residues. The CDR3 reads CASSPQSGRGNTIYF. The CDR3 DNA sequence: TGTGCCAGTAGTCCTCAATCTGGACGGGGAAACACCATATATTTT.

J is TRBJ1-5 and V is TRBV28; 10 bases align to TRBD1. The CDR3 is 14 residues long. V lost 6 bases, J lost 6 bases, and 5 bases stayed unmatched. In germline, CDR1 is MDHEN, CDR2 SYDVKM. This CDR3 is CASRQGQGSQPQHF. In DNA form, the CDR3 reads TGTGCCAGCAGACAGGGACAGGGGAGTCAGCCCCAGCATTTT.

This clone occurred once. V gene TRBV7-9 combines with J gene TRBJ2-5, with D uncertain. V was cut by 2 bases and J by 2 bases, with 12 bases left in between. CDR1 and CDR2 (germline): SEHNR, FQNEAQ (reference sequence). There are 15 residues in the CDR3. The CDR3 loop reads CASSLWSSVQETQYF. CDR3 DNA: TGTGCCAGCAGCTTATGGAGTAGTGTGCAAGAGACCCAGTACTTC.